This T cell receptor beta chain comes out of a study of shared clonotypes between healthy human individuals. Background on the study: CD4 naive and CD4 memory each took three plates per donor, while CD8 naive took two and CD8 memory one.

Study-wide findings and caveats: The researchers took only blood, and tissue repertoires probably look different.

Germline lookup yields CDR1 SGHRS and CDR2 YFSETQ. This CDR3 spans 16 amino acids. Losses at the gene ends were 0 bases for V and 3 bases for J; bases not matched to a gene: 3. Replicate PCRs from sorted subsets contained 200 ng DNA, which is 29,000 or so T cell genomes. Authors' methods: Filtering differed because ImmunoSEQ produced junction-only sequences that carried no quality scores. Clones were read by immunoSEQ multiplex PCR, and TCRdb kept only the in-frame ones, dropping some. V and J calls and clone size come straight from that table; D and trimming were deduced from the DNA. The data show over a million clones, about four fifths seen once. In its sample, this clone was seen once. Its specificity is unknown.

Sequenced material: memory CD4+ T cells from PBMCs. Subset described: CD45RA-negative fraction. This receptor was identified in a man younger than 35 in good health. Some clones in this sample may be carry-over from other donors' samples. The chain is built from TRBV5-1 and TRBJ2-1, with 10 positions matching TRBD2. CDR3 bases: TGCGCCAGCAGCTTGGGGATAGCGGGAGGCTACAATGAGCAGTTCTTC. This codes for CASSLGIAGGYNEQFF.